Included here is one TCR beta chain sequence, with context. Its specificity is not known. CDR3 length: 14 amino acids. CDR1 and CDR2 from the germline V gene are SGHTA and FQGNSA. Trimming cost V 7 bases and J 0 bases; bases outside gene matches: 6. This entry comes from a study of T-cell reconstitution after alpha-beta-depleted transplantation in children. Study outcomes and limitations: The study traced high day-60 TCRbeta diversity in some patients to surviving recipient T cells and thymic progenitors. At the one-year point after transplant, T-cell counts and TCRbeta diversity were found to come mostly from T cells that had been newly produced. Two months or so post-transplant, alpha-beta T cells reportedly derived from several hundred expanded graft clones.

Unique molecular identifiers were incorporated when the TCRbeta library was constructed. TCRdb analysed the PCR reads with MiXCR anew, one entry per CDR3 protein. The sample lists under 450,000 distinct CDR3 sequences; around 15% were seen once. J is TRBJ2-7 and V is TRBV7-2, with TRBD1 matching 7 bases. The TCR was taken from a boy under three years old who had a stem cell transplant for Wiskott-Aldrich syndrome, so the T cells may come from the graft donor. Sequenced here: PBMCs, mostly from graft donor cells, sampled 360 days after TCRalphabeta/CD19-depleted stem cell transplant. The CDR3 nucleotides are TGTGCCAGCAAATTGGGACAGAGCTCCTACGAGCAGTACTTC. Translated: CASKLGQSSYEQYF.